Listed below are T cell receptor beta chains from one sample, sequenced in a study of cytomegalovirus exposure and HLA in healthy donors. This table comes from immunoSEQ multiplex PCR, and its TCRdb copy is limited to in-frame clones, with some not included. The table shows 250,000 to 350,000 clones, with over 70% occurring only once. Sequencing was carried out using PBMCs. The origin of the receptors is a girl between 2 and 10 years old in good health and CMV-seronegative. Both conserved end residues are part of each CDR3. Fields, in order: D gene, clone size, CDR3 length, V gene, J gene, CDR3 DNA, CDR3 protein. D genes are given only for firm matches. Size is stated for part of the rows, as once, few or many counts, or as a class when the clone is expanded.

>NA|few|18|TRBV21-1|TRBJ2-7
TGTGCCAGCAGCAAATGGACTAGCGGGGAGGGAGGATCCTACGAGCAGTACTTC
CASSKWTSGEGGSYEQYF
>NA|NA|15|TRBV27|TRBJ2-1
TGTGCCAGCAGTTTAGGGCTGGGCTCCTACAATGAGCAGTTCTTC
CASSLGLGSYNEQFF
>TRBD2|NA|16|TRBV7-2|TRBJ2-3
TGTGCCAGCAGCAGCCTGGCTAGCGGGAGAATAGATACGCAGTATTTT
CASSSLASGRIDTQYF
>TRBD1|NA|14|TRBV5-6|TRBJ1-3
TGTGCCAGCAGCAGTACAGGGGGTGGGACCACCATATATTTT
CASSSTGGGTTIYF
>NA|NA|15|TRBV7-3|TRBJ2-1
TGTGCCAGCAGTTGGGTAGCTAGCTCCTACAATGAGCAGTTCTTC
CASSWVASSYNEQFF
>TRBD1|NA|14|TRBV6-6|TRBJ2-5
TGTGCCAGCAGTAACAGGGGGCGAGGAGAGACCCAGTACTTC
CASSNRGRGETQYF
>NA|NA|18|TRBV9|TRBJ2-3
TGTGCCAGCAGCTACCCTCCGCGGGGCAGGGACGGCACAGATACGCAGTATTTT
CASSYPPRGRDGTDTQYF
>NA|NA|16|TRBV27|TRBJ1-5
TGTGCCAGCAGTCGGACCGGACAGACTAGCAATCAACCCCAGCATTTT
CASSRTGQTSNQPQHF
>TRBD1|NA|14|TRBV27|TRBJ1-1
TGTGCCAGCACATCGACAGGGGCGAACACTGAAGCTTTCTTT
CASTSTGANTEAFF
>TRBD2|NA|15|TRBV4-1|TRBJ2-7
TGCGCCAGCAGCCAAGTCAGCGGGAGTCGCTACGAGCAGTACTTC
CASSQVSGSRYEQYF
>TRBD2|NA|16|TRBV4-2|TRBJ2-1
TGTGCCAGCAGCCAAGTCGCGACTAGCGGGACCGATGAGCAGTTCTTC
CASSQVATSGTDEQFF
>NA|NA|15|TRBV9|TRBJ2-7
TGTGCCAGCAGCGTAGCTTGGGGCACTATCTACGAGCAGTACTTC
CASSVAWGTIYEQYF
>TRBD2|NA|16|TRBV28|TRBJ2-2
TGTGCCAGCAGGTTGAGCGGGAGCGGGACCACCGGGGAGCTGTTTTTT
CASRLSGSGTTGELFF
>TRBD1|NA|15|TRBV19|TRBJ1-2
TGTGCCAGCACCGGGACAGGTTACAGTAACTATGGCTACACCTTC
CASTGTGYSNYGYTF
>TRBD1|NA|16|TRBV7-9|TRBJ1-5
TGTGCCAGCAGCTTAGGTGACAGGGCCCATGATCAGCCCCAGCATTTT
CASSLGDRAHDQPQHF
>NA|NA|13|TRBV6-1|TRBJ1-2
TGTGCCAGCAGTGAATTGGGCAGGGGTGGCTACACCTTC
CASSELGRGGYTF
>TRBD2|NA|15|TRBV7-3|TRBJ2-1
TGTGCCAGCAGCCCCGGACTAGCGGGGGGAGGTGAGCAGTTCTTC
CASSPGLAGGGEQFF
>NA|NA|12|TRBV30|TRBJ2-7
TGTGCCTGGAGCCTCTTAGGAGCCGAGCAGTACTTC
CAWSLLGAEQYF
>NA|NA|14|TRBV5-1|TRBJ1-4
TGCGCCAGCCACACGGGACAAAGGAATGAAAAACTGTTTTTT
CASHTGQRNEKLFF
>TRBD1|NA|17|TRBV28|TRBJ2-7
TGTGCCAGCAGTTCCGCCGGGACAGGAGAACCTACCTACGAGCAGTACTTC
CASSSAGTGEPTYEQYF
>TRBD2|NA|16|TRBV5-1|TRBJ2-1
TGCGCCAGCAGCGTACTAGCGGGTTACTCCTACAATGAGCAGTTCTTC
CASSVLAGYSYNEQFF
>NA|NA|15|TRBV13|TRBJ1-1
TGTGCCAGCAGCTCGGCTGGACAACTGAACACTGAAGCTTTCTTT
CASSSAGQLNTEAFF
>TRBD1|few|19|TRBV4-1|TRBJ2-1
TGCGCCAGCAGCCAACACGTAGTTCAACGGGACAGGAGAACGAATGAGCAGTTCTTC
CASSQHVVQRDRRTNEQFF
>NA|NA|13|TRBV9|TRBJ2-5
TGTGCCAGCAGCGGAGCGGCCCAAGAGACCCAGTACTTC
CASSGAAQETQYF
>TRBD2|NA|13|TRBV28|TRBJ2-7
TGTGCCAGCAGTTTGCGGGGGGCCTACGAGCAGTACTTC
CASSLRGAYEQYF
>TRBD1|NA|15|TRBV6-5|TRBJ1-5
TGTGCCAGCAGCCCAGGGACAGGTAGGAATCAGCCCCAGCATTTT
CASSPGTGRNQPQHF
>NA|NA|14|TRBV27|TRBJ2-3
TGTGCCAGCAGCACCGGGTCCGGCGCAGATACGCAGTATTTT
CASSTGSGADTQYF
>NA|once|15|TRBV6-1|TRBJ1-3
TGTGCCAGCAGTGAAGGGGGCATTGCTGGAAACACCATATATTTT
CASSEGGIAGNTIYF
>NA|few|15|TRBV2|TRBJ1-5
TGTGCCAGCAGTCCGGGACTTGTACCACATCAGCCCCAGCATTTT
CASSPGLVPHQPQHF
>NA|NA|14|TRBV10-3|TRBJ1-1
TGTGCCATCAGTGAGGAGTATGAGGGCACTGAAGCTTTCTTT
CAISEEYEGTEAFF
>NA|NA|15|TRBV19|TRBJ1-2
TGTGCCAGTAGTATAGCTGTTGCGGGATCCTATGGCTACACCTTC
CASSIAVAGSYGYTF
>NA|NA|13|TRBV27|TRBJ1-1
TGTGCCACCCGCGCGATTGGGAACACTGAAGCTTTCTTT
CATRAIGNTEAFF
>TRBD2|NA|16|TRBV28|TRBJ2-1
TGTGCCAGCAGTTTGCCAACTAGCGGGGGACACAATGAGCAGTTCTTC
CASSLPTSGGHNEQFF
>NA|NA|15|TRBV28|TRBJ1-3
TGTGCCAGCAGAGGGAGGGGAGCCCCTGCAAACACCATATATTTT
CASRGRGAPANTIYF
>NA|NA|14|TRBV10-3|TRBJ2-4
TGTGCCATCACTCCAGATCTGGCCAAAAACATTCAGTACTTC
CAITPDLAKNIQYF
>NA|few|17|TRBV28|TRBJ2-3
TGTGCCAGCAGTTTAACCCCCTTCAGGGCGAGCACAGATACGCAGTATTTT
CASSLTPFRASTDTQYF
>TRBD2|NA|16|TRBV27|TRBJ2-5
TGTGCCAGCGCTGGTCTAGCGGGAGTATTTTTTGGGACCCAGTACTTC
CASAGLAGVFFGTQYF
>TRBD1|NA|15|TRBV7-9|TRBJ2-7
TGTGCCAGCAGCTCCACGGGACAGGGGATCTACGAGCAGTACTTC
CASSSTGQGIYEQYF
>TRBD1|NA|13|TRBV29-1|TRBJ2-7
TGCAGCGTTTTGACGGGACAGGGGTACGAGCAGTACTTC
CSVLTGQGYEQYF
>TRBD2|NA|14|TRBV9|TRBJ2-5
TGTGCCAGCAGCGCCTTAACTAGCGCAGAGACCCAGTACTTC
CASSALTSAETQYF
>TRBD1|NA|15|TRBV5-6|TRBJ2-7
TGTGCCAGCAGCTTGGCCCCGGGACAGACGTACGAGCAGTACTTC
CASSLAPGQTYEQYF
>TRBD2|NA|16|TRBV7-9|TRBJ2-1
TGTGCCAGCAGCCAGACCGGGACTAGCTTTTACAATGAGCAGTTCTTC
CASSQTGTSFYNEQFF
>NA|NA|14|TRBV30|TRBJ1-5
TGTGCCTGGAGTGTGGGCAATGCCAATCAGCCCCAGCATTTT
CAWSVGNANQPQHF
>NA|NA|13|TRBV18|TRBJ1-4
TGTGCCAGCTCAGCTACAACTAATGAAAAACTGTTTTTT
CASSATTNEKLFF
>NA|NA|15|TRBV6-6|TRBJ2-2
TGTGCCAGCAGTTCCAGTGACAGAAACACCGGGGAGCTGTTTTTT
CASSSSDRNTGELFF
>NA|few|17|TRBV9|TRBJ2-3
TGTGCCAGCAGCGTAGAACAAGGGGGAATAGGCACAGATACGCAGTATTTT
CASSVEQGGIGTDTQYF
>TRBD1|NA|16|TRBV25-1|TRBJ1-1
TGTGCCAGCAGTGAAGTCCGGGACAGCTGGAACACTGAAGCTTTCTTT
CASSEVRDSWNTEAFF
>TRBD2|NA|16|TRBV6-5|TRBJ2-7
TGTGCCAGCAGTTACTCTCTAGCGGGAGGTTCCTACGAGCAGTACTTC
CASSYSLAGGSYEQYF
>TRBD2|NA|14|TRBV5-4|TRBJ2-7
TGTGCCAGCAGCATAGGACTAGCGGACTACGAGCAGTACTTC
CASSIGLADYEQYF
>NA|NA|15|TRBV5-4|TRBJ1-6
TGTGCCAGCAGCTTGTTGCCGGGGGGGAATTCACCCCTCCACTTT
CASSLLPGGNSPLHF
>TRBD2|NA|16|TRBV7-3|TRBJ2-1
TGTGCCAGCAGCCCCTACATAGTGGCTAGCGGCGATGAGCAGTTCTTC
CASSPYIVASGDEQFF
>NA|NA|17|TRBV10-3|TRBJ2-1
TGTGCCATCAGTGAGACAGACTATCGGGGAAACTACAATGAGCAGTTCTTC
CAISETDYRGNYNEQFF
>TRBD2|NA|16|TRBV6-5|TRBJ2-3
TGTGCCAGCAGTTTCTCGGGACTAGCGGGAGATGGTACGCAGTATTTT
CASSFSGLAGDGTQYF
>TRBD1|NA|14|TRBV7-9|TRBJ1-1
TGTGCCAGCAGCAACCAAGACAGGGGCACTGAAGCTTTCTTT
CASSNQDRGTEAFF
>NA|few|13|TRBV5-8|TRBJ1-2
TGTGCCAGCAGCTTGGGTGAGCGCTATGGCTACACCTTC
CASSLGERYGYTF
>TRBD2|NA|20|TRBV7-6|TRBJ2-2
TGTGCCAGCAGCCAGACCGGTTTCCTAGCGGGGGGGCCGAGCACCGGGGAGCTGTTTTTT
CASSQTGFLAGGPSTGELFF